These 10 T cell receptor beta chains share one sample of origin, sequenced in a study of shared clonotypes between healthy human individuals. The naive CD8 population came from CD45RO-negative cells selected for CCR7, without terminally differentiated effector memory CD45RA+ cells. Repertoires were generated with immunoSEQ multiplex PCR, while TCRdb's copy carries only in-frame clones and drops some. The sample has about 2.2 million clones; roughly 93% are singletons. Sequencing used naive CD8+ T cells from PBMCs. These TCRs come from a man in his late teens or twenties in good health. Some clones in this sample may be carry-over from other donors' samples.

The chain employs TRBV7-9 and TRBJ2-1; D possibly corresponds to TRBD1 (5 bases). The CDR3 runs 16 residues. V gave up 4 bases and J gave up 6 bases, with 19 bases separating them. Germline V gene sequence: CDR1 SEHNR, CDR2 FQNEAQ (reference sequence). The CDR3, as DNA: TGTGCCAGCAGCTCCCTTCTGATAACTCAGGGCAATGAGCAGTTCTTC. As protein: CASSSLLITQGNEQFF.

The CDR3 bases are TGTGCCAGCAGCCCGGGGACTAGCGGACCGAACACCGGGGAGCTGTTTTTT. Amino acids: CASSPGTSGPNTGELFF. The V and J genes are TRBV9 and TRBJ2-2, with 11 bases that match TRBD2. V was pared by 4 bases and J by 0 bases, with 5 bases of the junction left unmatched. The CDR3 length is 17 residues. Germline CDR1 SGDLS, CDR2 YYNGEE.

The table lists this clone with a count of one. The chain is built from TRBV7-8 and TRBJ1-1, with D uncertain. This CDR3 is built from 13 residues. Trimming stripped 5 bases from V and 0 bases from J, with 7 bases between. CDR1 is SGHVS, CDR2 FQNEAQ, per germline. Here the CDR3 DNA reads TGTGCCAGCAGCCCGCCCATGAACACTGAAGCTTTCTTT. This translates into CASSPPMNTEAFF. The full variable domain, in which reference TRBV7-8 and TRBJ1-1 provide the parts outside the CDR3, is GAGVSQSPRYKVAKRGQDVALRCDPISGHVSLFWYQQALGQGPEFLTYFQNEAQLDKSGLPSDRFFAERPEGSVSTLKIQRTQQEDSAVYLCASSPPMNTEAFFGQGTRLTVV.

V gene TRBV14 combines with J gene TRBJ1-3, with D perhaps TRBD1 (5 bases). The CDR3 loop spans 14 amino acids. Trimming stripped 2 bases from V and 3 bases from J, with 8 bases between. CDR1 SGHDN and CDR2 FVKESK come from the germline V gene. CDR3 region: CASSQRGFGNTIYF. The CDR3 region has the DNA TGTGCCAGCAGCCAACGGGGGTTTGGAAACACCATATATTTT.

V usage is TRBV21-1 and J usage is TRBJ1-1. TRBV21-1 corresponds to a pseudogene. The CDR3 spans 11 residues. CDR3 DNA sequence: TGTGCCAGCCGGGGGGCTCCTGAAGCTTTCTTT. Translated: CASRGAPEAFF.

The CDR3 sequence is CASRSQGWSYNEQFF. In DNA, the CDR3 is TGTGCCAGCAGAAGTCAGGGGTGGTCCTACAATGAGCAGTTCTTC. The V gene is TRBV6-5, the J gene TRBJ2-1; a weak D match, TRBD1 (6 bases). CDR1 is MNHEY, CDR2 SVGAGI, per germline. Trimming removed 6 bases at V and 1 base at J, with 13 bases between. The CDR3 loop spans 15 amino acids.

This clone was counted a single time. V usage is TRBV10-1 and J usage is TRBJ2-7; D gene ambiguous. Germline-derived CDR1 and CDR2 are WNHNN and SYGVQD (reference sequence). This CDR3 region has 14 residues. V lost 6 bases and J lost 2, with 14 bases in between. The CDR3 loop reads CASSGRIPPYEQYF. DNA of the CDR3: TGCGCCAGCAGCGGACGGATCCCCCCCTACGAGCAGTACTTC.

CDR3 DNA: TGCGCCAGCAGCCACCGCACGGCCCTCACAGATACGCAGTATTTT. It is translated as CASSHRTALTDTQYF. The chain is built from TRBV4-1 and TRBJ2-3; D is unclear. Germline-derived CDR1 and CDR2 are MGHRA and YSYEKL. The CDR3 runs 15 residues. V was shortened by 3 bases and J by 2 bases, with 12 bases between the two germline ends.

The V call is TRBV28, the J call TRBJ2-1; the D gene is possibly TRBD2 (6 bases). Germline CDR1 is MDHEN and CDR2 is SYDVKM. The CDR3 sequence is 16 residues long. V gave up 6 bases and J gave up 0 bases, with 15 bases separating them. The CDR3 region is CASSPLAIRSYNEQFF. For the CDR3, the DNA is TGTGCCAGCAGCCCACTAGCTATCCGCTCCTACAATGAGCAGTTCTTC. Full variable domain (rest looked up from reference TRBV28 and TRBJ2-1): DVKVTQSSRYLVKRTGEKVFLECVQDMDHENMFWYRQDPGLGLRLIYFSYDVKMKEKGDIPEGYSVSREKKERFSLILESASTNQTSMYLCASSPLAIRSYNEQFFGPGTRLTVL.

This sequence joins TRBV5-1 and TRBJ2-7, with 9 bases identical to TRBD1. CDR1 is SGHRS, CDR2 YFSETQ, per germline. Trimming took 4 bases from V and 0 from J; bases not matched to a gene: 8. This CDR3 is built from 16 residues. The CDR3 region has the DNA TGCGCCAGCAGCGCCGGACAGGGGATGAGCTCCTACGAGCAGTACTTC. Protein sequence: CASSAGQGMSSYEQYF.